The entry that follows covers one TCR beta chain sequence. What it binds is not known. Germline CDR1 is SGHRS and CDR2 is YFSETQ. The CDR3 loop spans 15 amino acids. Trimming shortened V by 1 base and J by 5 bases, and 15 bases separated the two germline ends. Indicated time point: blood 4 weeks post-SBRT, at nephrectomy. Regarding treatment: 15 Gy SBRT to primary tumor, nephrectomy 4 weeks later. Assay: immunoSEQ multiplex PCR; the TCRdb copy retains only in-frame clones and omits some. The data hold over 120,000 clones, with 75% to 90% observed a single time. The data were taken from a study of radiation and T cells in renal cell carcinoma. General study points: No pretreatment tumor biopsies were available for baseline clonotypes. Top tumor clonotypes rose in blood 2 weeks post-radiation, then contracted.

V is TRBV5-1 and J is TRBJ2-5; possible D gene TRBD1, 6 bases. The material sequenced was blood, taken from a patient whose treatment included radiotherapy and nephrectomy. This clonotype was obtained from a woman in her forties or fifties with renal cell carcinoma. CDR3 nucleotide sequence: TGCGCCAGCAGCTTGAACACACAGGGCGGGGAGACCCAGTACTTC. It is translated as CASSLNTQGGETQYF.